The T cell receptor beta chain under discussion was sequenced for a study of cytomegalovirus exposure and HLA in healthy donors. PCR involved 60 Vbeta and 13 Jbeta primers. In the original analysis: In a later analysis, around 10 million of approximately 86 million unique beta chains occurred in at least two donors. The assay was immunoSEQ multiplex PCR, and TCRdb's table has in-frame clones only and misses some. V and J calls plus clone size are reproduced from that table; the DNA served to infer D and trimming. Among under 200,000 clones, around 68% were seen once, and the ten largest hold approximately 2.8%. Germline V gene lookup returns CDR1 ENHRY and CDR2 SYGVKD. This CDR3 comprises 15 residues. V trimming: 5 bases; J trimming: 4 bases; junction bases outside the gene matches: 6.

The TCR comes from a woman aged 40 to 50 in good health and CMV-seropositive. The chain links TRBV10-3 to TRBJ1-5; 9 bases line up with TRBD1. Sequenced input: PBMCs. The CDR3 nucleotides are TGTGCCATCAGTCTCACAGGGGGCGGTAATCAGCCCCAGCATTTT. Translation gives CAISLTGGGNQPQHF.